Each of the 8 T cell receptor beta chains below was sequenced from the same sample in a study of CD8 T cells in Susac syndrome. After extraction with the RNeasy kit, about 0.45 to 1 ug of the RNA was reverse transcribed using random hexamers. TCRdb re-called the immunoSEQ multiplex PCR reads through MiXCR, storing one row per CDR3 protein. The sample carries 85,000 to 95,000 distinct CDR3 sequences, roughly 94% recorded once. The sequencing sample was made of CD4+ T cells from PBMCs. The receptors derive from a human donor with Susac syndrome.

V and J are TRBV6-4 and TRBJ1-2; 12 positions agree with TRBD1. The CDR3 extends over 15 amino acids. V lost 5 bases and J lost 7; bases outside the gene matches: 8. Germline V gene data show CDR1 as MRHNA and CDR2 as SNTAGT. CDR3 in DNA: TGTGCCAGCAGTTTGAAGGGACAGGGGGCTGGTGGCTACACCTTC. Amino acid sequence: CASSLKGQGAGGYTF.

The chain recombines TRBV24-1 with TRBJ2-5; 8 positions agree with TRBD1. Germline-derived CDR1 and CDR2 are KGHDR and SFDVKD. This CDR3 is 15 amino acids long. The V gene end was trimmed by 2 bases and the J gene end by 2 bases; junction bases not matched to a gene: 3. The CDR3 spells CATSDSGQGQETQYF. Here the CDR3 DNA reads TGTGCCACCAGTGATTCTGGACAGGGTCAAGAGACCCAGTACTTC.

This clonotype was counted once. The J gene is TRBJ2-5, the V gene TRBV30; no clear D gene. This CDR3 has 13 amino acids. Trimming stripped 5 bases from V and 2 bases from J, with 12 bases between. The germline gives CDR1 GTSNPN, CDR2 SVGIG (reference sequence). CDR3 in DNA: TGTGCCTGGTCTATAGGCCTACAAGAGACCCAGTACTTC. Translating gives CAWSIGLQETQYF.

The V and J genes are TRBV20-1 and TRBJ1-5; a possible D gene is TRBD1 (5 bases). In germline, CDR1 is DFQATT, CDR2 SNEGSKA (reference sequence). Trimming removed 3 bases at V and 3 bases at J, with 21 bases between. The CDR3 consists of 17 residues. For the CDR3, the DNA is TGCAGTGCTAGGGCGGGCCACCGGGACGGTAACAATCAGCCCCAGCATTTT. It yields the protein CSARAGHRDGNNQPQHF.

This sequence joins TRBV30 and TRBJ1-2; the D is unclear. The CDR3 has 16 residues. Trimming took 1 base from V and 4 from J, leaving 19 bases between them. Germline-derived CDR1 and CDR2 are GTSNPN and SVGIG (reference sequence). In DNA form, the CDR3 reads TGTGCCTGGAGTGGTATGGGAAGGCCTACCTTCTATGGCTACACCTTC. Encoded protein: CAWSGMGRPTFYGYTF. Based on the CDR3 plus reference TRBV30 and TRBJ1-2, the full variable domain is SQTIHQWPATLVQPVGSPLSLECTVEGTSNPNLYWYRQAAGRGLQLLFYSVGIGQISSEVPQNLSASRPQDRQFILSSKKLLLSDSGFYLCAWSGMGRPTFYGYTFGSGTRLTVV.

The chain is built from TRBV6-5 and TRBJ2-7; D remains ambiguous. V shed 6 bases and J shed 5 bases, with 20 bases lying between them. There are 15 residues in the CDR3. Germline-derived CDR1 and CDR2 are MNHEY and SVGAGI. The CDR3 loop reads CASSPSDGDVNEQYF. The CDR3 DNA reads as TGTGCCAGCAGCCCCTCGGACGGCGATGTCAACGAGCAGTACTTC.

The chain carries TRBV3-1 and TRBJ1-3; D ambiguous. The length of the CDR3 is 14 residues. The germline gives CDR1 LGHDT, CDR2 YNNKEL (reference sequence). Trimming took off 0 bases at V and 5 bases at J, with 8 bases between the two ends. Written as DNA, the CDR3 is TGTGCCAGCAGCCAAGACGGGCTGCGAAACACCATATATTTT. Its protein is CASSQDGLRNTIYF.

The chain employs TRBV5-1 and TRBJ2-5, with 9 nucleotides matching TRBD1. The V segment lost 4 bases and the J segment 4 bases; nucleotides outside the gene matches: 5. CDR3 length equals 14 residues. Germline-derived CDR1 and CDR2 are SGHRS and YFSETQ. In nucleotides, the CDR3 is TGCGCCAGCAGCGGGGGACAGGGCAGAGAGACCCAGTACTTC. Protein product: CASSGGQGRETQYF.